This TCR beta chain was obtained from a study of post-analysis software for immune sequencing data. Study as a whole: The disease courses covered relapsing-remitting, secondary progressive and progressive-relapsing multiple sclerosis.

The library was made from cDNA and included unique molecular identifiers. Some 500,000 cDNA molecules were recovered from an input of about 0.9 to 10 million T cells. TCRdb re-called the PCR reads through MiXCR, storing one row per CDR3 protein. The data contain around 400,000 distinct CDR3 sequences, approximately 38% of them singletons. Notes on the study in general: Controls showed lower frequencies than patients for five TRBV segments, and TRBV5-6, TRBV5-1 and TRBV20-1 were among these. The normalized Chao1 diversity of multiple sclerosis patients was significantly lower than that of controls.

This clonotype has more than one count but fewer than ten. Its antigen remains unidentified. The CDR3 contains 15 residues. Losses at the gene ends were 3 bases for V and 0 bases for J; bases not matched to a gene: 8. CDR1 is SQVTM, CDR2 ANQGSEA, per germline. The V and J genes are TRBV29-1 and TRBJ2-7; TRBD1 matches at 7 bases. The source is a girl aged 10 to 17 with multiple sclerosis. Sequencing input: blood. CDR3: CSVEGTAQFSYEQYF. As DNA, the CDR3 is TGCAGCGTTGAGGGGACAGCGCAATTCTCCTACGAGCAGTACTTC.